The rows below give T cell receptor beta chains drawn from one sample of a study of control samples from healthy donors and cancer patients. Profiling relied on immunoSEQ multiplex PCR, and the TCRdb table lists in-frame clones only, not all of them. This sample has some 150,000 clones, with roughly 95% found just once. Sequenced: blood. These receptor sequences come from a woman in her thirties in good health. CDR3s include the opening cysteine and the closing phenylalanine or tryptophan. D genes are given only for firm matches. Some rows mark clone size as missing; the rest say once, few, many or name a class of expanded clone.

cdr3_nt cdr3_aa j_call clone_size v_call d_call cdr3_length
TGTGCCTGGAGCAGAGGGCAGCATCAGCCCCAGCATTTT CAWSRGQHQPQHF TRBJ1-5 once TRBV30 - 13
TGCAGTGCTAGTTTTAGCGGGAGTTCCGATGGTGAGCAGTTCTTC CSASFSGSSDGEQFF TRBJ2-1 - TRBV20-1 TRBD2 15
TGTGCCAGCAGTTTCTCCCCCGGGGCATCGAGGAGCTACACCTTC CASSFSPGASRSYTF TRBJ1-2 - TRBV28 - 15
TGTGCCAGCAGCCTGGACAGGAACACCGGGGAGCTGTTTTTT CASSLDRNTGELFF TRBJ2-2 - TRBV5-8 - 14
TGTGCCAGCTCACCATCGGCAGCGATCAATCAGCCCCAGCATTTT CASSPSAAINQPQHF TRBJ1-5 few TRBV18 - 15
TGTGCCAGCAGTTCCTCTGGACAGGGTTGGAATGAGCAGTTCTTC CASSSSGQGWNEQFF TRBJ2-1 - TRBV27 TRBD1 15
TGTGCCAGCAGCCAACAACCGGGACCGCCGATTTACGAGCAGTACTTC CASSQQPGPPIYEQYF TRBJ2-7 - TRBV14 - 16
TGTGCCAGCTCACCTCCTTGCGAGACCCAGTACTTC CASSPPCETQYF TRBJ2-5 - TRBV18 - 12
TGTGCTAGTGGTTCCGGGACAGGGTTAACTGAAGCTTTCTTT CASGSGTGLTEAFF TRBJ1-1 - TRBV12-5 TRBD1 14
TGTGCCAGCAGTGATTCTTTCGACAGCTTTCTCTATGGCTACACCTTC CASSDSFDSFLYGYTF TRBJ1-2 - TRBV6-1 - 16
TGTGCCTGGAGTGTAAAGGGAACTAATGAAAAACTGTTTTTT CAWSVKGTNEKLFF TRBJ1-4 few TRBV30 - 14
TGTGCCAGCAGTCCGGACACGGGACACTACGAGCAGTACTTC CASSPDTGHYEQYF TRBJ2-7 - TRBV6-2/TRBV6-3 - 14
TGTGCCAGCTCACCCACTGGACAGGGGCTCGAGCAGTACTTC CASSPTGQGLEQYF TRBJ2-7 - TRBV18 TRBD1 14
TGTGCCAGCAGTCTAGGGGGCGCATCGGGAATGGCTTCTGAAGCTTTCTTT CASSLGGASGMASEAFF TRBJ1-1 once TRBV28 TRBD1 17
TGCGCCAGCAGCCAAGCCCCGGGTGAGGGAGAGCAGTACTTC CASSQAPGEGEQYF TRBJ2-7 - TRBV4-1 - 14
TGTGCCAGCAGCTTAGTCAGAGCGAACACTGAAGCTTTCTTT CASSLVRANTEAFF TRBJ1-1 - TRBV11-2 - 14
TGTGCCAGCATCGGGCAAAAGGGCACAGATACGCAGTATTTT CASIGQKGTDTQYF TRBJ2-3 - TRBV6-5 - 14
- CASSFFGQGATYEQYF TRBJ2-7 - TRBV27 - 16
TGTGCCAGCAGCGTTTGGGGGCGCGCTGAGCAGTTCTTC CASSVWGRAEQFF TRBJ2-1 - TRBV9 - 13
TGTGCCAGCAGTGAGGGAGTAGCAGATAACTCCTACGAGCAGTACTTC CASSEGVADNSYEQYF TRBJ2-7 - TRBV2 - 16
TGCGCCAGCAGCCAACTAGTGGGACAGATTGCCTACGAGCAGTACTTC CASSQLVGQIAYEQYF TRBJ2-7 - TRBV4-1 TRBD1 16
TGTGCCAGCAGCCGAAGACTTCCCGATCAGCCCCAGCATTTT CASSRRLPDQPQHF TRBJ1-5 - TRBV28 - 14
TGTGCCTGGAGTAATAGGAATTCACCCCTCCACTTT CAWSNRNSPLHF TRBJ1-6 - TRBV30 - 12
TGTGCCAGCAGCTTGGGACAGGGTATTAATTCACCCCTCCACTTT CASSLGQGINSPLHF TRBJ1-6 - TRBV5-5 TRBD1 15
TGTGCCAGTAGTATCGAACAGGGGGCGCATGAGCAGTTCTTC CASSIEQGAHEQFF TRBJ2-1 - TRBV19 TRBD1 14
TGTGCCAGCAGCTTCGTCGGGTGGAACTCCTACAATGAGCAGTTCTTC CASSFVGWNSYNEQFF TRBJ2-1 - TRBV11-1 - 16
TGTGCCTGGAGGCTAGCGGGAGAGTCCGAGCAGTACTTC CAWRLAGESEQYF TRBJ2-7 - TRBV30 TRBD2 13